The entry that follows covers one TCR beta chain sequence. Its antigen is currently unknown. This record comes from a study of cytomegalovirus exposure and HLA in healthy donors. The wider study: Earlier, 180 million or so T cells were analyzed, and 117 million unique TCR beta sequences were found among them.

This CDR3 has 17 residues. CDR1 and CDR2 from the germline V gene are LNHDA and SQIVND (reference sequence). V was pared by 4 bases and J by 0 bases, with 9 bases of the junction left unmatched. Primers: 60 Vbeta forward and 13 Jbeta reverse. Per the authors' pipeline: Tens of millions of unique TCR beta chains, roughly 10 million shared, were counted in a later analysis. Sequencing was performed with immunoSEQ multiplex PCR; in TCRdb, only in-frame clones are kept and a portion is missing. V and J calls and clone size are copied from that table; D and trimming were computed from the DNA. This sample has about 180,000 clones, with around 81% found just once. Study conclusions and caveats: Most TCR sequences were seen very rarely across donors, but some public TCRs occurred in many.

The material sequenced was PBMCs. The receptor was derived from a woman in her twenties or thirties in good health and CMV-seronegative. The gene calls are TRBV19 and TRBJ1-3; 7 nucleotides align to TRBD1. CDR3 in DNA: TGTGCCAGTAGTAGACAGGGCGACTACTTCTCTGGAAACACCATATATTTT. The encoded protein is CASSRQGDYFSGNTIYF. Full variable domain (outside the CDR3, taken from reference TRBV19 and TRBJ1-3): DGGITQSPKYLFRKEGQNVTLSCEQNLNHDAMYWYRQDPGQGLRLIYYSQIVNDFQKGDIAEGYSVSREKKESFPLTVTSAQKNPTAFYLCASSRQGDYFSGNTIYFGEGSWLTVV.